This is a list of T cell receptor beta chains from one sample in a study of regulatory and conventional T cells in RAG deficiency. Generated by immunoSEQ multiplex PCR, the TCRdb table keeps only in-frame clones and is missing some. The sample shows over 9,500 clones, about 92% of them seen only once. Another study also made use of these data, one on regulatory T cells.

The specimen sequenced was CD4+ effector T cells sorted from blood. Every receptor here comes from a human donor in good health. Each CDR3 is given with its conserved first and last residue. Each record gives: J gene, D gene, V gene, clone size, CDR3 protein, CDR3 DNA. A D gene is named only where the DNA matches it firmly. The listing skips clone size in some rows; elsewhere it reads once, few, many or a size class.

TRBJ1-2,TRBD1,TRBV25-1,-,CASSESNHRGRNYGYTF,TGTGCCAGCAGTGAATCCAATCACAGGGGGCGGAACTATGGCTACACCTTC
TRBJ1-2,-,TRBV2,-,CASGDRKTNYGYTF,TGTGCCAGCGGCGACCGGAAGACTAACTATGGCTACACCTTC
TRBJ2-1,TRBD1,TRBV9,-,CASSPTDRAYEQFF,TGTGCCAGCAGCCCAACTGACAGGGCATATGAGCAGTTCTTC
TRBJ2-1,-,TRBV7-2,once,CASSDPGKGDEQFF,TGTGCCAGCAGCGATCCGGGGAAGGGCGATGAGCAGTTCTTC
TRBJ2-4,-,TRBV9,-,CASSPPSRGNIQYF,TGTGCCAGCAGCCCCCCCAGCAGGGGAAACATTCAGTACTTC
TRBJ1-2,-,TRBV30,-,CAWSNILGYGYTF,TGTGCCTGGAGTAACATACTGGGCTATGGCTACACCTTC
TRBJ1-1,TRBD1,TRBV19,-,CASSPRTGRAEAFF,TGTGCCAGTAGTCCGCGGACAGGGCGGGCTGAAGCTTTCTTT
TRBJ2-3,TRBD1,TRBV14,-,CASSPGTGRATDTQYF,TGTGCCAGCAGCCCCGGGACAGGCCGAGCGACAGATACGCAGTATTTT
TRBJ2-7,-,TRBV11-2,-,CASSKYGVSSYEQYF,TGTGCCAGCAGCAAGTACGGGGTGAGCTCCTACGAGCAGTACTTC
TRBJ1-3,-,TRBV5-1,-,CASSPGSGGNTIYF,TGCGCCAGCAGCCCGGGATCGGGTGGAAACACCATATATTTT
TRBJ2-7,-,TRBV11-3,-,CASSLGSYEQYF,TGTGCCAGCAGCTTAGGGAGCTACGAGCAGTACTTC
TRBJ2-1,-,TRBV14,once,CASSQNVYSWYNEQFF,TGTGCCAGCAGCCAAAACGTCTACTCGTGGTACAATGAGCAGTTCTTC
TRBJ2-7,-,TRBV1,-,CTSSQDMQRGLPYEQYF,TGCACCAGCAGCCAAGATATGCAGCGGGGCTTACCCTACGAGCAGTACTTC
TRBJ2-4,-,TRBV21-1,-,CASSKGGQGPRGSKNIQYF,TGTGCCAGCAGCAAAGGTGGACAGGGGCCGAGAGGGAGCAAAAACATTCAGTACTTC
TRBJ1-2,-,TRBV9,-,CASSVAGDGRVGGYTF,TGTGCCAGCAGCGTAGCGGGGGACGGACGGGTTGGAGGCTACACCTTC
TRBJ1-1,TRBD1,TRBV10-3,-,CAISGEGAENTEAFF,TGTGCCATCAGTGGGGAGGGGGCCGAGAACACTGAAGCTTTCTTT
TRBJ1-2,TRBD1,TRBV5-5,-,CASSQNTGTGDYGYTF,TGTGCCAGCAGCCAAAACACCGGGACAGGGGACTATGGCTACACCTTC
TRBJ2-5,-,TRBV10-3,-,CAISDGRPQETQYF,TGTGCCATCAGTGATGGGAGGCCCCAAGAGACCCAGTACTTC
TRBJ2-7,TRBD1,TRBV18,few,CASSQGTGDYEQYF,TGTGCCAGCTCCCAAGGGACAGGGGACTACGAGCAGTACTTC
TRBJ2-1,TRBD2,TRBV6-5,-,CASSERGGYNEQFF,TGTGCCAGCAGTGAGCGGGGGGGTTACAATGAGCAGTTCTTC
TRBJ1-6,-,TRBV9,once,CASSPYRSHNSPLHF,TGTGCCAGCAGCCCCTACAGGAGTCATAATTCACCCCTCCACTTT
TRBJ2-3,-,TRBV10-2,-,CASKMSTDTQYF,TGCGCCAGCAAAATGAGCACAGATACGCAGTATTTT